The text below deals with one T cell receptor beta chain. Antigen specificity is unknown. This record comes from a study of T cell repertoires in cytomegalovirus infection. Per germline, CDR1 SGHVS and CDR2 FNYEAQ. The CDR3 sequence is 14 residues long. TCRdb re-called the reads through MiXCR, storing one row per CDR3 protein. The profile shows under 450,000 distinct CDR3 sequences, about 35% of them singletons. This rearrangement joins TRBV7-6 to TRBJ2-1, with D maybe TRBD1 (6 bases). The end of the DNA is better explained by TRBJ2-7, so the J call may be wrong. The TCR was taken from a human donor in good health (CMV status not recorded). Some clones in this sample may be carry-over from other donors' samples. Sequenced here: cultured PBMCs, sampled from culture after CMV antigen stimulation. Written as DNA, the CDR3 is TGTGCCAGCAGCTTAGGGGACATAGACAATGAGCAGTACTTC. This translates into CASSLGDIDNEQYF.